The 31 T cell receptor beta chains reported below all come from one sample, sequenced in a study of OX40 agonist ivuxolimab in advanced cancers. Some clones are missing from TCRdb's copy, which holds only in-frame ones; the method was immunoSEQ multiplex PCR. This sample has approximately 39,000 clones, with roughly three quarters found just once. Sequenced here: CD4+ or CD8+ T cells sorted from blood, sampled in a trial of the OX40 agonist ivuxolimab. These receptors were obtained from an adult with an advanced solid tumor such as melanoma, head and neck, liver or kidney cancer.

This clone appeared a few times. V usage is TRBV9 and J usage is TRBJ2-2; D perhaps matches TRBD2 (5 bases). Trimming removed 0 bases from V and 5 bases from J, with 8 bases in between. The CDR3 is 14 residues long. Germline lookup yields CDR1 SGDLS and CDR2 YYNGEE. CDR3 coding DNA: TGTGCCAGCAGCGTAGGGCCGGGGACCGGGGAGCTGTTTTTT. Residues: CASSVGPGTGELFF.

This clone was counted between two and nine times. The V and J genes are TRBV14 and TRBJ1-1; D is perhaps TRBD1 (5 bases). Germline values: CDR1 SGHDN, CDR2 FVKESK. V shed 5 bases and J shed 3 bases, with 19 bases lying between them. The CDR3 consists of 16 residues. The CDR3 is CASSYLMWGRDTEAFF. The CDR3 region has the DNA TGTGCCAGCAGCTATCTAATGTGGGGGAGGGACACTGAAGCTTTCTTT.

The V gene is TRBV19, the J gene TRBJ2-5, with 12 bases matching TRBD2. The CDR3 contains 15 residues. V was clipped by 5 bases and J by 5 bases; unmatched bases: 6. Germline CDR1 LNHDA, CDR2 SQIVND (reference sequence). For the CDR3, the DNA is TGTGCCAGTAGTCGGCTAGCGGGGGGGCAGGAGACCCAGTACTTC. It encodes CASSRLAGGQETQYF.

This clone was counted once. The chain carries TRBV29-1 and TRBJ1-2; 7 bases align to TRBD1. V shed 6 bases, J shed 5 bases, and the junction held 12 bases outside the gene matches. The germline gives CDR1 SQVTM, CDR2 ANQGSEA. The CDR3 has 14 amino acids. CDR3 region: CSVGDSRSYYGYTF. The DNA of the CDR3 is TGCAGCGTCGGGGACAGCCGATCCTATTATGGCTACACCTTC.

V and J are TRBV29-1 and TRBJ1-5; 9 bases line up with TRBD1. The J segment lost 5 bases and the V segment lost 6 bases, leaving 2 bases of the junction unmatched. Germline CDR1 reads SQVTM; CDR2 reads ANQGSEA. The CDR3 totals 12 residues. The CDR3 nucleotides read TGCAGCGTGCGGACAGGGGATCAGCCCCAGCATTTT. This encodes CSVRTGDQPQHF.

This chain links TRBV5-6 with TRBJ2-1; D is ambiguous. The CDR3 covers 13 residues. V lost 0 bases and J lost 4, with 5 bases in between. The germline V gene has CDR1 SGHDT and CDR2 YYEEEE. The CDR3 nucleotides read TGTGCCAGCAGCTTGGCGAGTTACAATGAGCAGTTCTTC. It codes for CASSLASYNEQFF.

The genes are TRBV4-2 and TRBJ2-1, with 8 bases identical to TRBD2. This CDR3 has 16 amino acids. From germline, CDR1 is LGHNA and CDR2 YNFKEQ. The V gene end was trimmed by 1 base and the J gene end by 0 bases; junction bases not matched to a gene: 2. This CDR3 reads CASSQGGGYSYNEQFF. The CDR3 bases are TGTGCCAGCAGCCAAGGCGGGGGGTACTCCTACAATGAGCAGTTCTTC.

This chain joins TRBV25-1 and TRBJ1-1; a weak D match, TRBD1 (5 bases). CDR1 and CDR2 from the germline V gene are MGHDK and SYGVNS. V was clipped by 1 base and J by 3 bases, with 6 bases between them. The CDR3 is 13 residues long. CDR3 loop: CASSESGDTEAFF. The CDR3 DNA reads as TGTGCCAGCAGTGAATCGGGGGACACTGAAGCTTTCTTT.

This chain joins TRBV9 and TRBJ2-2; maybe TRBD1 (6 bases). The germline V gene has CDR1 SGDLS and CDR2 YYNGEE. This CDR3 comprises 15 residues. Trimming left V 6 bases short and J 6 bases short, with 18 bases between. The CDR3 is CASTYRARGPGELFF. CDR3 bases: TGTGCCAGCACTTACAGGGCCCGGGGCCCCGGGGAGCTGTTTTTT.

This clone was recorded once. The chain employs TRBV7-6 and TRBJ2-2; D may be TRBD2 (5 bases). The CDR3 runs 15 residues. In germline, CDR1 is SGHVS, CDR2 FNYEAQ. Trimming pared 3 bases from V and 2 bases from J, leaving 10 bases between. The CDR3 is CASSFGGSNTGELFF. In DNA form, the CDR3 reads TGTGCCAGCAGCTTTGGAGGAAGCAACACCGGGGAGCTGTTTTTT.

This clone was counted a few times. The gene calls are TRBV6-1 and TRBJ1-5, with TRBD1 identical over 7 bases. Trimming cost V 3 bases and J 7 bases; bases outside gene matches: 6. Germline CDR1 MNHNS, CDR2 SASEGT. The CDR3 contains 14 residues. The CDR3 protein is CASSDGQVAQPQHF. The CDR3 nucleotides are TGTGCCAGCAGTGACGGACAGGTCGCACAGCCCCAGCATTTT.

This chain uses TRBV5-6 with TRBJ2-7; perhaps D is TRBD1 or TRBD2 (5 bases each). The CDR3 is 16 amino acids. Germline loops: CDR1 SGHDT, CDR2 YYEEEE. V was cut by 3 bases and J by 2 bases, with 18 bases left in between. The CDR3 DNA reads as TGTGCCAGCAGCTCAAGGGACCTCTTTCACCCCTACGAGCAGTACTTC. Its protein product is CASSSRDLFHPYEQYF.

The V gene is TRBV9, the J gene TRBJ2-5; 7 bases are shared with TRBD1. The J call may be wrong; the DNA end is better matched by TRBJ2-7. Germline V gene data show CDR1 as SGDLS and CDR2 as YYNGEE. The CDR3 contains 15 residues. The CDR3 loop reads CASSVARGWTYEQYF. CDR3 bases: TGTGCCAGCAGCGTAGCCAGGGGGTGGACCTACGAGCAGTACTTC.

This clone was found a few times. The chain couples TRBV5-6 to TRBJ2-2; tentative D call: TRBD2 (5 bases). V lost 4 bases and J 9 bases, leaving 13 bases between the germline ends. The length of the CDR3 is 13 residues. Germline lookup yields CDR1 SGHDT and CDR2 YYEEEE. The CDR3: CASSGGLSRELFF. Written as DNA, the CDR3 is TGTGCCAGCAGCGGCGGGTTGAGTCGGGAGCTGTTTTTT.

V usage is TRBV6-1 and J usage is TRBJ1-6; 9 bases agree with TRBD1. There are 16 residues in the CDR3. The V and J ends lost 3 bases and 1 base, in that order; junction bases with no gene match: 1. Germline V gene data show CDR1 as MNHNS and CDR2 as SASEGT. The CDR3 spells CASSETGGSYNSPLHF. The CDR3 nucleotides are TGTGCCAGCAGTGAGACAGGGGGGTCCTATAATTCACCCCTCCACTTT.

In nucleotides, the CDR3 is TGTGCCAGCAGCAACACATTTTGGGAGACCCAGTACTTC. Amino acid sequence: CASSNTFWETQYF. This chain links TRBV7-7 with TRBJ2-5; no firm D call. The CDR3 covers 13 residues. V lost 5 bases to trimming and J lost 5 bases, with 12 bases between them. Germline CDR1 SSHAT, CDR2 FNYEAQ (reference sequence).

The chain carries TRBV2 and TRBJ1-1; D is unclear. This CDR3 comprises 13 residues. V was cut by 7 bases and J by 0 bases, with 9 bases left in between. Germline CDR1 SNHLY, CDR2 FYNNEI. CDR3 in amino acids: CASIENMNTEAFF. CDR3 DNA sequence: TGTGCCAGCATTGAGAATATGAACACTGAAGCTTTCTTT.

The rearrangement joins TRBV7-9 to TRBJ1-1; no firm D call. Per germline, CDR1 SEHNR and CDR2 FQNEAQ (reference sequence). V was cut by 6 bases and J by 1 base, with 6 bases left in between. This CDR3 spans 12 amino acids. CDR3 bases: TGTGCCAGCAGGGTTCAGAACACTGAAGCTTTCTTT. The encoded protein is CASRVQNTEAFF.

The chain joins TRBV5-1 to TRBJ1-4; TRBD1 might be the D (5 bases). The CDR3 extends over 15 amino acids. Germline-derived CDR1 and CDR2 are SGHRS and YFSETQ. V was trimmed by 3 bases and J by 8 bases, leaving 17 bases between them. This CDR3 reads CASSYLGRQGEKLFF. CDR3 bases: TGCGCCAGCAGCTATCTGGGACGGCAGGGAGAAAAACTGTTTTTT. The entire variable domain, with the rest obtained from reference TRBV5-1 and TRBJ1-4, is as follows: KAGVTQTPRYLIKTRGQQVTLSCSPISGHRSVSWYQQTPGQGLQFLFEYFSETQRNKGNFPGRFSGRQFSNSRSEMNVSTLELGDSALYLCASSYLGRQGEKLFFGSGTQLSVL.

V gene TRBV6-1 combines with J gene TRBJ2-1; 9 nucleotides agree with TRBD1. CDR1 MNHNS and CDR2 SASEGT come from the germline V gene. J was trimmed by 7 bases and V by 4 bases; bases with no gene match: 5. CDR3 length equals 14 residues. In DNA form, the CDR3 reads TGTGCCAGCAGTGGGGGACAGGGAAAGAATGAGCAGTTCTTC. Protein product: CASSGGQGKNEQFF.

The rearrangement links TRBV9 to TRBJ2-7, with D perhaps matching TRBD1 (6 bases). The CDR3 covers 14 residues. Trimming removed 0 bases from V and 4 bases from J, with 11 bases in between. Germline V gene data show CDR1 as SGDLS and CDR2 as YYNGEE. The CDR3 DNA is TGTGCCAGCAGCGTAGGGGCAGGGGAGTACGAGCAGTACTTC. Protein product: CASSVGAGEYEQYF. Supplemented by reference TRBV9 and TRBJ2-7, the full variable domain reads DSGVTQTPKHLITATGQRVTLRCSPRSGDLSVYWYQQSLDQGLQFLIQYYNGEERAKGNILERFSAQQFPDLHSELNLSSLELGDSALYFCASSVGAGEYEQYFGPGTRLTVT.

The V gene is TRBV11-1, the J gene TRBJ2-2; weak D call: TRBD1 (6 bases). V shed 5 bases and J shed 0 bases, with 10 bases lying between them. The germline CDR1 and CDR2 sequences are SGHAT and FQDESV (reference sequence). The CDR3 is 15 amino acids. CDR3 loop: CASSHRVTNTGELFF. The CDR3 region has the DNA TGTGCCAGCAGCCACAGGGTAACGAACACCGGGGAGCTGTTTTTT.

The CDR3 spells CASSLSGGATTDTQYF. CDR3 sequence (DNA): TGCGCCAGCAGCTTGTCCGGGGGGGCAACGACAGATACGCAGTATTTT. The chain has TRBV5-1 and TRBJ2-3; 8 nucleotides align to TRBD2. CDR3 size: 16 residues. The V gene's germline CDR1 is SGHRS and CDR2 YFSETQ. V shed 1 base and J 3 bases; nucleotides not matched to a gene: 7. The full variable domain, completed using reference TRBV5-1 and TRBJ2-3, is KAGVTQTPRYLIKTRGQQVTLSCSPISGHRSVSWYQQTPGQGLQFLFEYFSETQRNKGNFPGRFSGRQFSNSRSEMNVSTLELGDSALYLCASSLSGGATTDTQYFGPGTRLTVL.

This CDR3 reads CASSSTRRIPYQPQHF. Written as DNA, the CDR3 is TGTGCCAGCAGCTCAACCAGACGGATCCCGTATCAGCCCCAGCATTTT. The V gene is TRBV7-6, the J gene TRBJ1-5; no clear D gene. V lost 4 bases and J 5 bases, leaving 18 bases between the germline ends. From germline, CDR1 is SGHVS and CDR2 FNYEAQ. CDR3 size: 16 residues. Full variable domain (missing parts from reference TRBV7-6 and TRBJ1-5): GAGVSQSPRYKVTKRGQDVALRCDPISGHVSLYWYRQALGQGPEFLTYFNYEAQQDKSGLPNDRFSAERPEGSISTLTIQRTEQRDSAMYRCASSSTRRIPYQPQHFGDGTRLSIL.

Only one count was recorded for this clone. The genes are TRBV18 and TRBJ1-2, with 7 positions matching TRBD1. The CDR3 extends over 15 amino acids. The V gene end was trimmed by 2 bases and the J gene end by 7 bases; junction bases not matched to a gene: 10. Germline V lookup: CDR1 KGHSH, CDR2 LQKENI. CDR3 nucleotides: TGTGCCAGCTCACCAAACCAGGGGGATTCACGTGGCTACACCTTC. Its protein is CASSPNQGDSRGYTF.

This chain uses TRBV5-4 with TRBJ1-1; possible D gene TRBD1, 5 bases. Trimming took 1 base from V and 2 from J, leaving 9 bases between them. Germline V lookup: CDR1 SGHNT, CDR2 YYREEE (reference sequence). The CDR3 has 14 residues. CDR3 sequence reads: CASSLIDSNTEAFF. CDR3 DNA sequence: TGTGCCAGCAGCTTGATCGACAGCAACACTGAAGCTTTCTTT.

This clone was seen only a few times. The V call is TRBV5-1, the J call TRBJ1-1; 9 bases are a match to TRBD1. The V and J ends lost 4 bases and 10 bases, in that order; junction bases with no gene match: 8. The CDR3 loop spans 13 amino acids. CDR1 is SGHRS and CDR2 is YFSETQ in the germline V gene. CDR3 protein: CASSPLQGAGAFF. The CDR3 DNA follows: TGCGCCAGCAGCCCGCTACAGGGGGCTGGAGCTTTCTTT.

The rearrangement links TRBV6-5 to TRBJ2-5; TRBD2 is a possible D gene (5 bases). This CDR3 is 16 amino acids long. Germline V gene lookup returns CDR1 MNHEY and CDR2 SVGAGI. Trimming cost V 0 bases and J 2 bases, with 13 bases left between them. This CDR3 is CASSYSIASGQETQYF. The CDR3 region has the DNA TGTGCCAGCAGTTACTCGATCGCAAGCGGACAAGAGACCCAGTACTTC.

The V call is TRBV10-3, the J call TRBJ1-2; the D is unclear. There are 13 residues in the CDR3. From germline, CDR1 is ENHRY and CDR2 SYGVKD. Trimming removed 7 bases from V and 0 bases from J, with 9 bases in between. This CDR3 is CAITPRPNYGYTF. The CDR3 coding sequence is TGTGCCATCACACCCAGGCCTAACTATGGCTACACCTTC.

CDR3 coding DNA: TGTGCCAGCTCCGGGACAGGGGTGTCCACAGATACGCAGTATTTT. This encodes CASSGTGVSTDTQYF. The chain employs TRBV18 and TRBJ2-3, with 10 bases lining up with TRBD1. The CDR3 runs to 15 residues. Trimming removed 6 bases from V and 2 bases from J; junction bases left unmatched: 5. Per germline, CDR1 KGHSH and CDR2 LQKENI.

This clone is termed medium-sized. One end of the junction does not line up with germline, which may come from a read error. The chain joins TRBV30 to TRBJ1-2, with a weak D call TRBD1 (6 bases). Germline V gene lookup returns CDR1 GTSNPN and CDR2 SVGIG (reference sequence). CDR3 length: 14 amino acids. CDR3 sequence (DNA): TGTGCCTGGAGTGTACGGGGGGCTAACAATGGCTACACCTTC. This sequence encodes CAWSVRGANNGYTF.